This T cell receptor beta chain comes out of a study of cytomegalovirus exposure and HLA in healthy donors. The table lists this clone with a few counts. Profiling relied on immunoSEQ multiplex PCR, and the TCRdb table lists in-frame clones only, not all of them. Among some 340,000 clones listed, about nine tenths were seen once. This CDR3 is built from 12 residues. Looked up from germline, CDR1 is MNHNY and CDR2 is SVGAGI (reference sequence). Trimming took 4 bases from V and 9 from J, leaving 10 bases between them. This chain uses TRBV6-6 with TRBJ1-5; D is unclear. The sequence was collected from a woman younger than 45 in good health and CMV-seropositive. Specimen: PBMCs. CDR3 region: CASSSLGRPQHF. CDR3 nucleotide sequence: TGTGCCAGCAGTTCTCTAGGCCGGCCCCAGCATTTT.